The T cell receptor beta chain under discussion was sequenced for a study of CXCR3-negative and CXCR3-positive naive CD8 T cells (dated by TCRdb to the late 2010s). About the investigation overall: In total, 120 million to 150 million TRB reads were obtained, which works out to roughly 1.5 +/- 0.3 million reads per library. Data from 11 donors, pooled across two independent experiments, went into the diversity and physicochemical repertoire analyses. For the TRBV-TRBJ cluster analysis, the naive subsets came from 5 donors, while the memory cells came from 3 donors.

Each CD8+ T cell subset was flow-sorted in triplicate, with 250,000 to 350,000 cells per subset placed directly into RLT lysis buffer. To exclude memory contaminants, naive CD8+ T cells were stringently defined as CD45RO-CCR7+CD27+CD95-. Peripheral blood mononuclear cells were isolated from buffy coats by standard density gradient centrifugation. Naive CXCR3-negative and CXCR3-positive CD8+ T cells were flow-sorted on a FACSAria III. An RNeasy Mini Kit was used to extract total RNA from the sorted cells. Notes on this clonotype: This receptor's antigen is unknown.

Reading the germline V gene gives CDR1 SGHRS and CDR2 YFSETQ. The CDR3 runs 12 residues from the cysteine to the phenylalanine. No DNA is given. Instrument used: NextSeq 550. The Human TCR Profiling Kit (MiLaboratory) was used to prepare UMI-labeled 5' RACE TRB cDNA libraries. cDNA synthesis used the entire amount of extracted RNA, and PCR amplification then used the entire amount of cDNA produced. The libraries were made side by side, with each library going through the same number of PCR cycles. Per the source publication's procedure: With a requirement of at least two reads per UMI, MIGEC and MiXCR extracted about 56,000 +/- 9,600 unique UMI-labeled TRB cDNA molecules per library. On average, about 40,000 +/- 10,000 functional in-frame TRB CDR3 nucleotide clonotypes lacking stop codons were found per library. After downsampling to 5000 UMI-labeled TRB molecules per sample, diversity metrics such as normalized Shannon-Wiener and Chao1 were calculated in VDJtools. VDJtools computed clonotype-size-weighted physicochemical properties of the central five CDR3 residues: interaction energy, strength, volume and Kidera factor 4. The reads, reprocessed by TCRdb, yield one row per CDR3 protein sequence and no DNA. The V and J calls here are based on TCRdb, not the publication. The sample table holds over 50,000 distinct CDR3 sequences. The top ten clonotypes cover 0.71% of the sample.

General conclusions and limits of the study: CXCR3 expression partially decreased after cryopreservation, so most assays used freshly isolated PBMCs. Compared with CXCR3-negative naive cells, CXCR3-positive naive cells had TRB CDR3s with higher hydrophobicity (lower Kidera factor 4), lower energy, and higher strength and volume indices. Comparably high repertoire diversity was found in both naive subsets, whereas much lower repertoire diversity was found in memory CD8+ T cells. Because surface CD5, which is linked to self-reactivity in mice, was comparable between the naive subsets, TCR interaction strength was also inferred from TRB CDR3 physicochemical properties. Similar TRBV-TRBJ usage was shown by naive CXCR3-negative and CXCR3-positive cells from the same donor, whereas distinct patterns were shown by memory cells.

This sequence originates from a human donor in good health. Some clones in this sample may be carry-over from other donors' samples. Here the chain combines TRBV5-1 and TRBJ1-2; as DNA is missing, the TRBD1 call by TCRdb cannot be tested. Source material: naive CXCR3+ CD8+ T cells from blood. The cell subset or site label, as the study defines it: CD45RO-CCR7+CD27+CD95- naive CD8+ T cells expressing CXCR3 (TNR3+). The CDR3: CASSLTSGDHTF.